A single sample gave rise to the 23 T cell receptor beta chains below, sequenced in a study of T cells in Graves' hyperthyroidism and ophthalmopathy. Amplified regions were TCR beta CDR3 sequences from RNA transcripts. The primer set for the first-round RT-PCR of the TCR CDR3 was HTBI. MiXCR, run by TCRdb on the multiplex PCR reads, gives a single entry per CDR3 protein. The table shows 340,000 or so distinct CDR3 sequences, with 15% to 20% occurring only once. Input material: blood. Receptors originate from a woman between 50 and 59 years old with Graves' hyperthyroidism.

The chain recombines TRBV4-1 with TRBJ2-7, with 8 bases lining up with TRBD1. CDR1 MGHRA and CDR2 YSYEKL come from the germline V gene. The CDR3 has 15 residues. Unmatched junction bases numbered 4, after V lost 0 bases and J lost 3 bases. CDR3 residues: CASSQDSGTGYEQYV. The CDR3, as DNA: TGCGCCAGCAGCCAAGATTCCGGGACAGGCTACGAGCAGTACGTC.

This clonotype was recorded a few times. J is TRBJ1-2 and V is TRBV6-1, with a weak D call TRBD1 (5 bases). V dropped 5 bases and J dropped 8 bases, with 27 bases sitting between them. This CDR3 is 17 amino acids long. The V gene's germline CDR1 is MNHNS and CDR2 SASEGT. CDR3 bases: TGTGCCAGCAGTCAGAGCCCCACAGGAGACCGGTCTAGAGGCTACACCTTC. It translates to CASSQSPTGDRSRGYTF.

The chain carries TRBV10-2 and TRBJ2-3; D gene ambiguous. CDR3 length equals 15 residues. The germline V gene encodes CDR1 WSHSY and CDR2 SAAADI. V lost 6 bases and J 1 base, leaving 14 bases between the germline ends. CDR3: CASSPQVPGTDTQYF. CDR3 DNA sequence: TGCGCCAGCAGCCCACAAGTTCCCGGCACAGATACGCAGTATTTT.

This chain connects TRBV7-2 to TRBJ2-7; 9 bases are shared with TRBD2. The CDR3 covers 16 residues. Germline-derived CDR1 and CDR2 are SGHTA and FQGNSA. Trimming took 6 bases from V and 6 from J; bases not matched to a gene: 15. The CDR3 loop is CASSSQAGAGGGEQYV. DNA of the CDR3: TGTGCCAGCAGTTCCCAAGCGGGGGCGGGGGGGGGCGAGCAGTACGTC.

This clonotype was seen at least ten times. This chain uses TRBV18 with TRBJ2-1; 11 positions match TRBD2. Germline trimming cut 6 bases from V and 4 bases from J; bases unmatched to any gene: 8. The length of the CDR3 is 16 residues. The germline CDR1 and CDR2 sequences are KGHSH and LQKENI. In DNA, the CDR3 is TGTGCCAGCTCGCCCAGCGGGACTAGCGGTTACAATGAGCAGTTCTTC. This translates into CASSPSGTSGYNEQFF.

This clonotype appeared many times. The chain is built from TRBV2 and TRBJ2-2; TRBD1 agrees at 10 bases. This CDR3 has 15 residues. V dropped 5 bases and J dropped 5; count of bases not matched to a gene: 5. In germline, CDR1 is SNHLY, CDR2 FYNNEI. For the CDR3, the DNA is TGTGCCAGCAGTCCGGACAGGGGGGGGACCGGGGAGCTGTTTTTT. It specifies CASSPDRGGTGELFF.

The chain carries TRBV6-5 and TRBJ1-3; D not certain. V lost 2 bases and J 0 bases, leaving 14 bases between the germline ends. The CDR3 consists of 17 residues. Germline V gene sequence: CDR1 MNHEY, CDR2 SVGAGI. CDR3 DNA sequence: TGTGCCAGCAGTTACCTTTCAGTCGGAAACTCTGGAAACACCATATATTTT. The encoded protein is CASSYLSVGNSGNTIYF.

The chain has TRBV10-2 and TRBJ2-1, with 12 bases that match TRBD2. Germline V gene lookup returns CDR1 WSHSY and CDR2 SAAADI. The CDR3 is 15 amino acids. Losses at the gene ends were 10 bases for V and 8 bases for J; bases not matched to a gene: 12. CDR3: CATSGFTSGRYEQFF. The DNA for the CDR3 is TGCGCCACTAGCGGGTTTACTAGCGGGAGGTATGAGCAGTTCTTC.

This chain joins TRBV7-6 and TRBJ2-4; D might be TRBD2 (5 bases). The V and J ends lost 1 base and 4 bases respectively, with 8 bases between them. CDR3 length equals 14 residues. CDR1 is SGHVS, CDR2 FNYEAQ, per germline. The CDR3 nucleotides are TGTGCCAGCAGCTTAGGAGGGTCGAAAAACATTCAGTACTTC. Protein product: CASSLGGSKNIQYF.

This chain links TRBV6-1 with TRBJ2-7; 10 nucleotides align to TRBD1. The trim removed 4 bases at V and 2 bases at J, leaving 2 bases unmatched. CDR3 length: 14 residues. Germline loops: CDR1 MNHNS, CDR2 SASEGT. CDR3 residues: CASSVGTGAYEQYF. Here the CDR3 DNA reads TGTGCCAGCAGTGTGGGGACAGGGGCCTACGAGCAGTACTTC.

The sample holds many counts of this clonotype. The J gene is TRBJ1-1, the V gene TRBV18, with 8 bases lining up with TRBD1. CDR3 length equals 15 residues. With 3 bases clipped from V and 4 bases from J, the junction kept 7 bases outside the gene matches. Per the germline V gene, CDR1 is KGHSH and CDR2 is LQKENI. CDR3 region: CASSPQTGEVTEAFF. For the CDR3, the DNA is TGTGCCAGCTCACCTCAGACAGGGGAAGTCACTGAAGCTTTCTTT.

V gene TRBV11-3 combines with J gene TRBJ2-3; tentative D call: TRBD1 (6 bases). The CDR3 length is 14 residues. The germline gives CDR1 SGHNT, CDR2 YENEEA. Trimming shortened V by 5 bases and J by 5 bases, and 14 bases separated the two germline ends. CDR3 residues: CASSPSPRGDTQYF. Here the CDR3 DNA reads TGTGCCAGCAGCCCTTCCCCCAGGGGAGATACGCAGTATTTT. Looking up the rest from reference TRBV11-3 and TRBJ2-3 gives the full variable domain: EAGVVQSPRYKIIEKKQPVAFWCNPISGHNTLYWYLQNLGQGPELLIRYENEEAVDDSQLPKDRFSAERLKGVDSTLKIQPAELGDSAVYLCASSPSPRGDTQYFGPGTRLTVL.

In its sample, this clonotype was seen many times. The rearrangement links TRBV6-1 to TRBJ2-7; a possible D gene is TRBD2 (5 bases). This CDR3 has 14 amino acids. V was cut by 2 bases and J by 4 bases, with 12 bases left in between. CDR1 is MNHNS, CDR2 SASEGT, per germline. The CDR3 nucleotides read TGTGCCAGCAGTGAATACTATGGAGGTTACGAGCAGTACGTC. Its protein is CASSEYYGGYEQYV.

Ten or more counts support this clonotype. The chain carries TRBV12-3 or TRBV12-4 and TRBJ2-5; D might be TRBD2 (6 bases). This CDR3 is built from 12 residues. V lost 6 bases and J lost 4, with 9 bases in between. CDR3 nucleotide sequence: TGTGCCAGCAGGACGGGGGTAGAGACCCAGTACTTC. The encoded protein is CASRTGVETQYF.

This clonotype showed up many times. The chain carries TRBV6-2 or TRBV6-3 and TRBJ1-1; no clear D gene. The CDR3 sequence is 13 residues long. Per the germline V gene, CDR1 is MNHEY and CDR2 is SVGEGT. V shed 3 bases and J shed 6 bases, with 11 bases lying between them. The CDR3 here is CASSYRISPEAFF. In DNA, the CDR3 is TGTGCCAGCAGTTATAGAATCTCTCCTGAAGCTTTCTTT.

This clonotype appeared many times. J is TRBJ1-5 and V is TRBV30; no firm D call. Looked up from germline, CDR1 is GTSNPN and CDR2 is SVGIG (reference sequence). The V end lost 0 bases, the J end lost 3 bases, and 9 bases lay between the germline ends. This CDR3 is built from 14 residues. In DNA, the CDR3 is TGTGCCTGGAGTGTACCAGGCTCCAATCAGCCCCAGCATTTT. The encoded protein is CAWSVPGSNQPQHF.

This clonotype was counted between two and nine times. The V and J genes are TRBV27 and TRBJ1-1; D is undetermined. Germline values: CDR1 MNHEY, CDR2 SMNVEV (reference sequence). V gave up 2 bases and J gave up 1 base, with 5 bases separating them. This CDR3 spans 13 amino acids. The CDR3 region has the DNA TGTGCCAGCAGTTTAACCTGGAACACTGAAGCTTTCTTT. This encodes CASSLTWNTEAFF.

This clonotype was detected ten times or more. This chain joins TRBV28 and TRBJ2-4; either TRBD1 or TRBD2 may supply D (5 bases each). The V gene's germline CDR1 is MDHEN and CDR2 SYDVKM. The CDR3 is made up of 16 amino acids. V was cut by 5 bases and J by 0 bases, with 14 bases left in between. CDR3 nucleotides: TGTGCCAGCAGTCTCCTTGGGGGAGTAGCCAAAAACATTCAGTACTTC. It encodes CASSLLGGVAKNIQYF.

The sample holds a few counts of this clonotype. V and J are TRBV5-1 and TRBJ2-7, with 13 bases matching TRBD2. Germline V gene data show CDR1 as SGHRS and CDR2 as YFSETQ. This CDR3 comprises 15 residues. The junction had 4 bases not matched to a gene; V was cut back by 0 bases and J by 7 bases. CDR3 region: CASSLGGTSGEEQYF. In DNA, the CDR3 is TGCGCCAGCAGCTTGGGGGGGACTAGCGGGGAGGAGCAGTACTTC.

With respect to this clonotype: A much larger clone differs from this one at a single base, so this may be a read error. This chain joins TRBV28 and TRBJ2-1, with TRBD2 identical over 13 bases. J lost 10 bases, V lost 7 bases, and 16 bases had no gene match. The CDR3 spans 17 residues. Germline CDR1 and CDR2: MDHEN and SYDVKM. In nucleotides, the CDR3 is TGTGCCAGCAACCACGGGGGACTAGCGGGGTCCTCCTACGAGCAGTTCTTC. Translating gives CASNHGGLAGSSYEQFF.

This clonotype was recorded a few times. The chain recombines TRBV28 with TRBJ2-3; D is ambiguous. Germline V gene sequence: CDR1 MDHEN, CDR2 SYDVKM. The CDR3 covers 15 residues. Trimming removed 5 bases at V and 4 bases at J, with 16 bases between. This CDR3 reads CASSRLRVEADTQYF. The CDR3, as DNA: TGTGCCAGCAGTCGATTAAGGGTGGAAGCAGATACGCAGTATTTT.

The chain joins TRBV12-3 or TRBV12-4 to TRBJ2-5, with unresolved D. V was pared by 1 base and J by 5 bases, with 14 bases between. The CDR3 has 15 residues. As DNA, the CDR3 is TGTGCCAGCAGTTTAGGTTACGCAGATAGGGAGACCCAGTACTTC. Residues: CASSLGYADRETQYF.

This clonotype came up a few times. This rearrangement joins TRBV5-1 to TRBJ2-1; D gene uncertain. The V gene's germline CDR1 is SGHRS and CDR2 YFSETQ. The V end lost 2 bases, the J end lost 4 bases, and 13 bases lay between the germline ends. The CDR3 is 15 residues long. CDR3 sequence reads: CASSFGGFTYNEQFF. CDR3 sequence (DNA): TGCGCCAGCAGCTTTGGTGGGTTTACGTACAATGAGCAGTTCTTC.